Following are 22 T cell receptor beta chains from one sample sequenced in a study of T cell clones after liver transplantation. This table comes from immunoSEQ multiplex PCR, and its TCRdb copy is limited to in-frame clones, with some not included. The sample includes more than 45,000 clones, roughly 70% of them seen just once. Sequencing used CD4+ T cells from blood, obtained at the approximately 16-month timepoint. The receptors derive from a human patient who received a liver transplant. Part of the T cell pool may stem from the graft donor.

The V call is TRBV5-1, the J call TRBJ2-7; TRBD2 might be the D (5 bases). The V and J ends lost 4 bases and 0 bases respectively, with 8 bases between them. The germline V gene encodes CDR1 SGHRS and CDR2 YFSETQ. This CDR3 spans 13 amino acids. The chain's CDR3 is CASSPGSSYEQYF. The CDR3 bases are TGCGCCAGCAGCCCGGGGAGCTCCTACGAGCAGTACTTC.

The CDR3 bases are TGTGCCAGCAGCTTAACAGGGGGCGAGTATGGCTACACCTTC. This gives the protein CASSLTGGEYGYTF. The V and J genes are TRBV5-6 and TRBJ1-2; 9 bases match TRBD1. Germline V lookup: CDR1 SGHDT, CDR2 YYEEEE. The CDR3 runs to 14 residues. Unmatched junction bases numbered 4, after V lost 2 bases and J lost 5 bases.

The V gene is TRBV9, the J gene TRBJ2-1, with a weak D call TRBD1 (5 bases). The CDR3 loop spans 14 amino acids. The V and J ends lost 4 bases and 7 bases respectively, with 15 bases between them. Germline lookup yields CDR1 SGDLS and CDR2 YYNGEE. The CDR3 region has the DNA TGTGCCAGCAGCCTGAGCCCCAGGGAAAATGAGCAGTTCTTC. Its protein product is CASSLSPRENEQFF.

V usage is TRBV6-5 and J usage is TRBJ2-7, with TRBD1 matching over 9 bases. The germline gives CDR1 MNHEY, CDR2 SVGAGI. The CDR3 length is 16 residues. V gave up 4 bases and J gave up 7 bases; unmatched junction bases: 14. The CDR3 bases are TGTGCCAGCAGTTTCATTCCGGGACAGGGAGGTGTGGAGCAGTACGTC. This encodes CASSFIPGQGGVEQYV.

This clone was counted between two and nine times. The rearrangement joins TRBV27 to TRBJ2-2, with 8 positions matching TRBD2. Germline-derived CDR1 and CDR2 are MNHEY and SMNVEV (reference sequence). V trimming: 4 bases; J trimming: 6 bases; junction bases outside the gene matches: 13. This CDR3 has 17 amino acids. The chain's CDR3 is CASSSSGTRLWAGELFF. The CDR3 region has the DNA TGTGCCAGCAGTTCCTCCGGGACTAGGTTGTGGGCCGGGGAGCTGTTTTTT.

The rearrangement links TRBV30 to TRBJ1-2; D might be TRBD1 (5 bases). Trimming shortened V by 6 bases and J by 1 base, and 15 bases separated the two germline ends. The germline V gene encodes CDR1 GTSNPN and CDR2 SVGIG (reference sequence). The CDR3 length is 14 residues. The CDR3 sequence: CACLGDGFNYGYTF. CDR3 bases: TGTGCCTGCCTTGGGGACGGATTTAACTATGGCTACACCTTC.

In this sample, this clone turned up a few times. The V and J genes are TRBV28 and TRBJ1-5, with 9 bases matching TRBD1. Trimming removed 5 bases from V and 4 bases from J; junction bases left unmatched: 9. The germline CDR1 and CDR2 sequences are MDHEN and SYDVKM. This CDR3 has 16 residues. DNA of the CDR3: TGTGCCAGCAGTGCCGCCGGGACAGGGTATAATCAGCCCCAGCATTTT. Encoded protein: CASSAAGTGYNQPQHF.

The rearrangement links TRBV5-4 to TRBJ2-7; the D gene could be TRBD1 or TRBD2 (5 bases each). This CDR3 contains 13 residues. Germline V gives CDR1 SGHNT, CDR2 YYREEE (reference sequence). The V and J ends lost 0 bases and 6 bases respectively, with 10 bases between them. This CDR3 is CASSLAEGLEQYF. As DNA, the CDR3 is TGTGCCAGCAGCTTGGCAGAGGGGCTCGAGCAGTACTTC.

V and J are TRBV18 and TRBJ1-1, with 7 bases identical to TRBD1. CDR1 and CDR2 from the germline V gene are KGHSH and LQKENI. The J segment lost 1 base and the V segment lost 1 base, leaving 6 bases of the junction unmatched. This CDR3 is built from 16 residues. The CDR3 DNA follows: TGTGCCAGCTCACCACAGGGGGCGCGATGGAACACTGAAGCTTTCTTT. It encodes CASSPQGARWNTEAFF.

The V gene is TRBV5-8, the J gene TRBJ2-3; D possibly corresponds to TRBD2 (6 bases). The CDR3 contains 14 residues. Germline CDR1 SGHTS, CDR2 YDEGEE. V dropped 4 bases and J dropped 2 bases, with 11 bases sitting between them. The CDR3: CASSPGTFTDTQYF. The CDR3 region has the DNA TGTGCCAGCAGCCCTGGGACTTTCACAGATACGCAGTATTTT.

The rearrangement joins TRBV19 to TRBJ2-1; a weak D match, TRBD2 (7 bases). The CDR3 runs to 15 residues. Trimming removed 3 bases from V and 8 bases from J, with 17 bases in between. Germline V gives CDR1 LNHDA, CDR2 SQIVND (reference sequence). CDR3 sequence: CASSIGGSPGDEQFF. The CDR3 DNA is TGTGCCAGTAGTATCGGCGGGAGTCCAGGGGATGAGCAGTTCTTC.

V and J are TRBV6-6 and TRBJ2-3, with TRBD2 identical over 7 bases. The germline CDR1 and CDR2 sequences are MNHNY and SVGAGI (reference sequence). This CDR3 spans 14 amino acids. The junction had 4 bases not matched to a gene; V was cut back by 6 bases and J by 1 base. The CDR3 sequence: CASSPSGGTDTQYF. CDR3 DNA: TGTGCCAGCAGCCCCAGCGGGGGCACAGATACGCAGTATTTT.

In this sample, this clone turned up many times. This chain uses TRBV18 with TRBJ2-3; maybe TRBD2 (5 bases). CDR3 size: 15 residues. Trimming removed 0 bases from V and 0 bases from J, with 7 bases in between. The germline V gene has CDR1 KGHSH and CDR2 LQKENI. CDR3 amino acids: CASSPPQRSTDTQYF. The CDR3 DNA is TGTGCCAGCTCACCACCCCAGCGGAGCACAGATACGCAGTATTTT.

V usage is TRBV27 and J usage is TRBJ2-4, with D perhaps being TRBD1 or TRBD2 (6 bases each). The CDR3 has 16 amino acids. Trimming stripped 5 bases from V and 4 bases from J, with 18 bases between. Looked up from germline, CDR1 is MNHEY and CDR2 is SMNVEV (reference sequence). The CDR3 coding sequence is TGTGCCAGCAGTGAGGCGGCGGGGCAGGGGAAAAACATTCAGTACTTC. Its protein is CASSEAAGQGKNIQYF.

The chain is built from TRBV14 and TRBJ1-1; 9 bases are a match to TRBD1. The CDR3 covers 13 residues. V lost 7 bases to trimming and J lost 4 bases; unmatched junction nucleotides: 4. The V gene's germline CDR1 is SGHDN and CDR2 FVKESK. CDR3 sequence: CASKATGGTEAFF. The CDR3 DNA sequence: TGTGCCAGCAAGGCGACAGGGGGCACTGAAGCTTTCTTT. The complete variable domain, with remaining parts taken from reference TRBV14 and TRBJ1-1, reads EAGVTQFPSHSVIEKGQTVTLRCDPISGHDNLYWYRRVMGKEIKFLLHFVKESKQDESGMPNNRFLAERTGGTYSTLKVQPAELEDSGVYFCASKATGGTEAFFGQGTRLTVV.

In its sample, this clone ranks as large (0.1 to 1%). The V call is TRBV30, the J call TRBJ1-1; TRBD1 matches at 7 bases. CDR1 is GTSNPN, CDR2 SVGIG, per germline (reference sequence). This CDR3 comprises 14 residues. J was trimmed by 5 bases and V by 2 bases; bases with no gene match: 8. This CDR3 is CAWSTRQGLTEAFF. DNA of the CDR3: TGTGCCTGGAGTACCCGACAGGGTTTGACTGAAGCTTTCTTT.

The CDR3 loop is CASSGRTGGNDEQFF. CDR3 bases: TGTGCCAGCAGTGGTAGGACAGGGGGCAACGATGAGCAGTTCTTC. The V call is TRBV6-1, the J call TRBJ2-1; 11 bases agree with TRBD1. Per germline, CDR1 MNHNS and CDR2 SASEGT. The J segment lost 8 bases and the V segment lost 4 bases, leaving 7 bases of the junction unmatched. This CDR3 comprises 15 residues.

This clone is categorized as medium-sized (0.01 to 0.1%). The rearrangement joins TRBV6-5 to TRBJ1-3, with 7 bases fitting TRBD1. This CDR3 contains 13 residues. The J segment lost 14 bases and the V segment lost 6 bases, leaving 13 bases of the junction unmatched. Germline V CDR1 and CDR2: MNHEY, SVGAGI. The CDR3 loop is CASRRDRQGLVYF. CDR3 bases: TGTGCCAGCAGAAGAGACAGACAGGGTCTTGTATATTTT.

The chain has TRBV5-1 and TRBJ1-4, with D possibly matching TRBD1 (6 bases). The CDR3 is 14 amino acids. V was trimmed by 3 bases and J by 4 bases, leaving 10 bases between them. CDR1 is SGHRS, CDR2 YFSETQ, per germline. The CDR3 region has the DNA TGCGCCAGCAGCTCCGACAGGCTTAATGAAAAACTGTTTTTT. This encodes CASSSDRLNEKLFF.

This rearrangement joins TRBV13 to TRBJ2-1, with 12 nucleotides matching TRBD2. This CDR3 region has 15 residues. V lost 5 bases and J lost 8; bases outside the gene matches: 7. Per germline, CDR1 PRHDT and CDR2 FYEKMQ (reference sequence). The CDR3 region is CASSPPSGRGYEQFF. In nucleotides, the CDR3 is TGTGCCAGCAGCCCCCCTAGCGGGAGGGGGTATGAGCAGTTCTTC.

The rearrangement joins TRBV7-2 to TRBJ2-6; D gene unclear. The germline gives CDR1 SGHTA, CDR2 FQGNSA. The CDR3 is 17 residues long. V was trimmed by 5 bases and J by 2 bases, leaving 16 bases between them. The CDR3 spells CASSLQEVYAGANVLTF. In DNA, the CDR3 is TGTGCCAGCAGCCTCCAAGAGGTGTACGCTGGGGCCAACGTCCTGACTTTC.

J is TRBJ2-1 and V is TRBV18; D assignment may be TRBD1 or TRBD2 (5 bases each). The CDR3 contains 17 residues. V lost 4 bases and J 3 bases, leaving 19 bases between the germline ends. Germline CDR1 KGHSH, CDR2 LQKENI. CDR3 sequence: CASSLTRESQFYNEQFF. The CDR3, as DNA: TGTGCCAGCTCACTTACCAGGGAGTCGCAGTTCTACAATGAGCAGTTCTTC. Combining the CDR3 with reference TRBV18 and TRBJ2-1 gives the whole variable domain NAGVMQNPRHLVRRRGQEARLRCSPMKGHSHVYWYRQLPEEGLKFMVYLQKENIIDESGMPKERFSAEFPKEGPSILRIQQVVRGDSAAYFCASSLTRESQFYNEQFFGPGTRLTVL.